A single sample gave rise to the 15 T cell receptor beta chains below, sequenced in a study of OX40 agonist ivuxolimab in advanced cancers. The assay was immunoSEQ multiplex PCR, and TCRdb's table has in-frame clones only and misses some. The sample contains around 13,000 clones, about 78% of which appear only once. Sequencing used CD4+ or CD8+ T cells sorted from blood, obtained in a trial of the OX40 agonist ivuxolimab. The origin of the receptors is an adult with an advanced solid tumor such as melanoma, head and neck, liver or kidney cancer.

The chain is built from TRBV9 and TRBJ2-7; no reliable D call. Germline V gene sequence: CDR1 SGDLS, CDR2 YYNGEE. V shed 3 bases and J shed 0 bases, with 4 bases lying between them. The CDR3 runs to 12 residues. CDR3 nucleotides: TGTGCCAGCAGCGGCCTCTCCTACGAGCAGTACTTC. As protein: CASSGLSYEQYF.

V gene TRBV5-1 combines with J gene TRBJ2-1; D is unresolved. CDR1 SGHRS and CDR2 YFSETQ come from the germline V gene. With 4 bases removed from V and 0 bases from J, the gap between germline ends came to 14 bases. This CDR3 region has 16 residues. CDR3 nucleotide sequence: TGCGCCAGCAGCCCTGACCAATCGAGCTCCTACAATGAGCAGTTCTTC. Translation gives CASSPDQSSSYNEQFF.

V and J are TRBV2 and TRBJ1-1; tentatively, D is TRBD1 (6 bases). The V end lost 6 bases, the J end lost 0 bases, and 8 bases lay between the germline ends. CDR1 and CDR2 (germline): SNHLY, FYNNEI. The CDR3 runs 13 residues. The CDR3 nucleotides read TGTGCCAGCAGGGACAGCGTGAACACTGAAGCTTTCTTT. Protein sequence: CASRDSVNTEAFF.

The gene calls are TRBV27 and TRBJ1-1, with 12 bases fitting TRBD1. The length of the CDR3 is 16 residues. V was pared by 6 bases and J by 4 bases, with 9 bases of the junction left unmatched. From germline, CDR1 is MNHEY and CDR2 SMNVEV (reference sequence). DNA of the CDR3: TGTGCCAGCAGCCCCGGGACAGGGGGCGCGGCCACTGAAGCTTTCTTT. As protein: CASSPGTGGAATEAFF.

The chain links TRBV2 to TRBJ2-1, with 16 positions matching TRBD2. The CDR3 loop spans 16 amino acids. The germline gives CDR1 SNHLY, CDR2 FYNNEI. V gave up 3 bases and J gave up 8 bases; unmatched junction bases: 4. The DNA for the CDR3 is TGTGCCAGCAGTGATTTGGGGACTAGCGGGAGGGATGAGCAGTTCTTC. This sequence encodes CASSDLGTSGRDEQFF.

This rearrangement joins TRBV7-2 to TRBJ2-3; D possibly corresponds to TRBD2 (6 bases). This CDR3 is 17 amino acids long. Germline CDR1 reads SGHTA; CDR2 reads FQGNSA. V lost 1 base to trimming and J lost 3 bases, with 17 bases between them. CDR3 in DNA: TGTGCCAGCAGCTTAGGGTTTAGGAGGGCGGGGACAGATACGCAGTATTTT. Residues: CASSLGFRRAGTDTQYF.

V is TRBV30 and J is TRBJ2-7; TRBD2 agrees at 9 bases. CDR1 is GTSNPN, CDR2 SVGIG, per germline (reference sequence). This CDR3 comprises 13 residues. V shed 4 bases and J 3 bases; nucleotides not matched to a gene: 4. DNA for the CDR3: TGTGCCTGGACTAGCGGGGACTACTACGAGCAGTACTTC. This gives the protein CAWTSGDYYEQYF.

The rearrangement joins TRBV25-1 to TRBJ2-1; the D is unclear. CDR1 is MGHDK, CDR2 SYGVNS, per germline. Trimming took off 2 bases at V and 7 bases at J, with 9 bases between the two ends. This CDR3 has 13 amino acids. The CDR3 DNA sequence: TGTGCCAGCAGTGAAATGATGGGGAATGAGCAGTTCTTC. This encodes CASSEMMGNEQFF.

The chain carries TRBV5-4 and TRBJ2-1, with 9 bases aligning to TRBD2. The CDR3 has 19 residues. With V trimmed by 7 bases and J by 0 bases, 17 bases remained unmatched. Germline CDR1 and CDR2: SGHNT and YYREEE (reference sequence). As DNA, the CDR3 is TGTGCCAGCGATGACGGGGGGCTAGCGGGGTTTAGCTCCTACAATGAGCAGTTCTTC. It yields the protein CASDDGGLAGFSSYNEQFF. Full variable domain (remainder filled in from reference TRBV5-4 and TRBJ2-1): ETGVTQSPTHLIKTRGQQVTLRCSSQSGHNTVSWYQQALGQGPQFIFQYYREEENGRGNFPPRFSGLQFPNYSSELNVNALELDDSALYLCASDDGGLAGFSSYNEQFFGPGTRLTVL.

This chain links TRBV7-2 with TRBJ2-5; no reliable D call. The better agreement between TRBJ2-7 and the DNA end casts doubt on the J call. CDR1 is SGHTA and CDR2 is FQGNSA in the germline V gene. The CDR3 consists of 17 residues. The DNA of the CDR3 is TGTGCCAGCAGCCCTCTTCGGACCCAGTCCCCCACCTACGAGCAGTACTTC. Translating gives CASSPLRTQSPTYEQYF.

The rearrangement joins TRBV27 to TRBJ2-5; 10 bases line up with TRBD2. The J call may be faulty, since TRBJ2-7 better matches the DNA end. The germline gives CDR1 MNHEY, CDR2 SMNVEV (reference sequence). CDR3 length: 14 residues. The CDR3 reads CASSPGTSAYEQYF. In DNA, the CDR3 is TGTGCCAGCAGCCCCGGGACTAGCGCCTACGAGCAGTACTTC.

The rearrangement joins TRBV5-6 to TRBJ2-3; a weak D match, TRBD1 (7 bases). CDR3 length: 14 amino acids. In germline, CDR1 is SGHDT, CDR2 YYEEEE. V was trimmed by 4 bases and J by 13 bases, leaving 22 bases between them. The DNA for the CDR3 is TGTGCCAGCAGCATTGGCGGGGACAGATGGGAAGAGTATTTT. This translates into CASSIGGDRWEEYF.

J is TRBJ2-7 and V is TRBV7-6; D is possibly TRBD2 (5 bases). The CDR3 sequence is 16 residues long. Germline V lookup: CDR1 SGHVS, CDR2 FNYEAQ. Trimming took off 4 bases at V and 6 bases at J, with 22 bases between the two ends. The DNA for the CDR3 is TGTGCCAGCAGCTCGCATCTGCGGGCCAACCCAGGCGAGCAGTACTTC. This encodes CASSSHLRANPGEQYF.

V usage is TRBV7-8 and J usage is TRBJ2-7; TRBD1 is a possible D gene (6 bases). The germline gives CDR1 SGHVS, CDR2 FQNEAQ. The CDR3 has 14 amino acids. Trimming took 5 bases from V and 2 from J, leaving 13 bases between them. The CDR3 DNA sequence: TGTGCCAGCAGCGGAACAGGGCCGCCCTACGAGCAGTACTTC. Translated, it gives CASSGTGPPYEQYF.

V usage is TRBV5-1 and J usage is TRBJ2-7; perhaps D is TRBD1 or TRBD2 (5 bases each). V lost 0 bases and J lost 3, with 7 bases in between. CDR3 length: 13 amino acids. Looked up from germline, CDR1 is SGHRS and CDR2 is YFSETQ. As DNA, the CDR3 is TGCGCCAGCAGCTTGGGAGGGGTCTACGAGCAGTACTTC. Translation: CASSLGGVYEQYF.